The next 7 T cell receptor beta chains were all read from a single sample in a study of blood T cells in healthy people across ages. Combining a sample-barcoded 5' primer with a J-beta primer mix, a second PCR ran for about 6 to 11 cycles. Each CDR3 protein gets one entry after TCRdb re-called the 5' RACE reads with MiXCR. The sample has around 580,000 distinct CDR3 sequences, around 50% seen once. The sample was blood. These receptor sequences come from a man of 80 years or more in good health.

This rearrangement joins TRBV20-1 to TRBJ2-1, with D perhaps matching TRBD2 (6 bases). Trimming left V 1 base short and J 0 bases short, with 10 bases between. In germline, CDR1 is DFQATT, CDR2 SNEGSKA (reference sequence). There are 15 residues in the CDR3. The CDR3 DNA sequence: TGCAGTGCTAGAGTTTCCGGGAGCTCCTACAATGAGCAGTTCTTC. Translation gives CSARVSGSSYNEQFF.

The CDR3 here is CATADRSYGYTF. The DNA for the CDR3 is TGTGCCACCGCGGACAGAAGCTATGGCTACACCTTC. This rearrangement joins TRBV10-3 to TRBJ1-2, with a possible D match to TRBD1 (6 bases). CDR3 length: 12 residues. Trimming left V 10 bases short and J 4 bases short, with 13 bases between. Germline V gene data show CDR1 as ENHRY and CDR2 as SYGVKD.

The chain is built from TRBV29-1 and TRBJ2-7; D is uncertain. Germline lookup yields CDR1 SQVTM and CDR2 ANQGSEA. Trimming cost V 1 base and J 2 bases, with 9 bases left between them. The CDR3 has 13 amino acids. Written as DNA, the CDR3 is TGCAGCGTTGAAGGAGGAGATACCTACGAGCAGTACTTC. It yields the protein CSVEGGDTYEQYF.

There are many counts of this clonotype. The gene calls are TRBV4-3 and TRBJ2-7; no firm D call. The ends were cut back, 2 bases at V and 0 bases at J, with 8 bases in the middle. This CDR3 has 14 residues. Germline CDR1 and CDR2: LGHNA and YSLEER. CDR3: CASSQSTDSYEQYF. CDR3 DNA: TGCGCCAGCAGCCAAAGCACAGACTCCTACGAGCAGTACTTC.

This clonotype is a singleton in its sample. The V and J genes are TRBV12-3 or TRBV12-4 and TRBJ1-3; D unclear. The V end was cut by 5 bases, the J end by 0 bases, with 11 bases between. CDR3 length: 15 amino acids. CDR3 DNA sequence: TGTGCCAGCAGTAGACGGTCCCACTCTGGAAACACCATATATTTT. Amino acids: CASSRRSHSGNTIYF.

This clonotype was counted a few times. The V gene is TRBV7-9, the J gene TRBJ1-2; the match to TRBD1 covers 9 bases. V was clipped by 5 bases and J by 6 bases; unmatched bases: 10. CDR1 SEHNR and CDR2 FQNEAQ come from the germline V gene (reference sequence). CDR3 size: 15 residues. In DNA form, the CDR3 reads TGTGCCAGCAGCCCACAGGACAGGGGAATACATGGCTACACCTTC. Its translation: CASSPQDRGIHGYTF.

The V gene is TRBV29-1, the J gene TRBJ2-1, with TRBD2 identical over 12 bases. Germline CDR1 is SQVTM and CDR2 is ANQGSEA. The CDR3 consists of 13 residues. V dropped 6 bases and J dropped 8; count of bases not matched to a gene: 5. The CDR3 spells CSVRTSGADEQFF. CDR3 coding DNA: TGCAGCGTCCGGACTAGCGGGGCGGATGAGCAGTTCTTC.